This T cell receptor (beta chain) was profiled in a study of persistence of HIV-infected CD4 T cells. The stimulus was an HIV-1 Gag 15-mer peptide pool, about 1.1 ug/peptide/mL. Sorting of responding CD4+ T cells relied on upregulated CD40 ligand together with CD69. Stimulated PBMCs had first been depleted of CD8+ T cells. A roughly 17-hour stimulation of CD8-depleted PBMCs used anti-CD28/CD49d costimulation, CD40-blocking antibody and enfuvirtide. The V end lost 6 bases, the J end lost 2 bases, and 15 bases lay between the germline ends. The CDR3 runs 15 residues. Germline CDR1 reads MNHEY; CDR2 reads SVGAGI. The libraries were made with immunoSEQ version 4 in survey mode. Assay used: immunoSEQ multiplex PCR; TCRdb lists only in-frame clones, some missing. The sample contains about 30,000 clones, approximately 66% of which appear only once. This clone has more than one count but fewer than ten. What it binds is unknown.

Sequenced material: CD4+ T cells sorted from PBMCs after approximately 19-hour stimulation, taken from a patient who received antiretroviral therapy. The chain combines TRBV6-5 with TRBJ2-3, with D perhaps given as TRBD1 or TRBD2 (5 bases each). This TCR was recovered from an adult man with HIV who was CMV-seropositive. CDR3 nucleotide sequence: TGTGCCAGCAGCAACGGGGCGGTAGACACAGATACGCAGTATTTT. Residues: CASSNGAVDTDTQYF.